The 13 T cell receptor beta chains below were found in one sample sequenced in a study of T cell changes during pregnancy in multiple sclerosis. The table came from immunoSEQ multiplex PCR; TCRdb's copy has only in-frame clones and leaves some out. The table has more than 70,000 clones, 93% seen once; the top ten hold 2.5%. The specimen comprised peripheral blood, sampled in the second trimester of pregnancy. All receptors derive from a female donor with multiple sclerosis, enrolled in a pregnancy study.

The chain combines TRBV6-6 with TRBJ1-3; no clear D gene. Germline V gene sequence: CDR1 MNHNY, CDR2 SVGAGI (reference sequence). This CDR3 has 16 amino acids. With 5 bases removed from V and 0 bases from J, the gap between germline ends came to 14 bases. The CDR3 region is CASSIKSGSSGNTIYF. CDR3 bases: TGTGCCAGCAGTATTAAATCCGGTTCCTCTGGAAACACCATATATTTT.

This clone occurred a few times. This chain connects TRBV18 to TRBJ2-7; 10 nucleotides line up with TRBD1. This CDR3 comprises 12 residues. The J segment lost 6 bases and the V segment lost 8 bases, leaving 4 bases of the junction unmatched. Germline V gene lookup returns CDR1 KGHSH and CDR2 LQKENI. CDR3 region: CASTGQGTEQYF. The CDR3 nucleotides read TGTGCCAGCACGGGACAGGGGACCGAGCAGTACTTC.

V and J are TRBV18 and TRBJ1-1, with D possibly matching TRBD1 (5 bases). V was shortened by 3 bases and J by 6 bases, with 11 bases between the two germline ends. Germline CDR1 and CDR2: KGHSH and LQKENI. The CDR3 is 13 residues long. CDR3 sequence: CASSPGGWAEAFF. DNA of the CDR3: TGTGCCAGCTCACCGGGGGGGTGGGCTGAAGCTTTCTTT.

There are a few counts of this clone. The chain joins TRBV27 to TRBJ1-4; weak D call: TRBD1 (5 bases). The CDR3 covers 14 residues. The germline V gene encodes CDR1 MNHEY and CDR2 SMNVEV (reference sequence). Trimming removed 6 bases at V and 5 bases at J, with 13 bases between. The chain's CDR3 is CASSFRGGNEKLFF. DNA of the CDR3: TGTGCCAGCAGCTTCCGGGGGGGGAATGAAAAACTGTTTTTT.

V and J are TRBV5-6 and TRBJ2-1, with 12 nucleotides matching TRBD1. Germline V CDR1 and CDR2: SGHDT, YYEEEE. This CDR3 comprises 13 residues. Germline trimming cut 2 bases from V and 10 bases from J; bases unmatched to any gene: 1. The CDR3 protein is CASSFGTGGEQFF. The CDR3 DNA follows: TGTGCCAGCAGCTTTGGGACAGGGGGCGAGCAGTTCTTC.

The V and J genes are TRBV9 and TRBJ1-4; TRBD1 matches at 9 bases. Germline values: CDR1 SGDLS, CDR2 YYNGEE. V shed 3 bases and J 8 bases; nucleotides not matched to a gene: 5. This CDR3 region has 14 residues. The CDR3 here is CASSGQGQGEKLFF. In DNA form, the CDR3 reads TGTGCCAGCAGCGGACAGGGACAGGGCGAAAAACTGTTTTTT.

The CDR3 sequence is CASSPQGAGQPQHF. The CDR3 bases are TGTGCCAGTAGTCCCCAGGGGGCGGGTCAGCCCCAGCATTTT. The J gene is TRBJ1-5, the V gene TRBV19; 8 bases fit TRBD1. This CDR3 is built from 14 residues. CDR1 is LNHDA, CDR2 SQIVND, per germline (reference sequence). V dropped 5 bases and J dropped 6; count of bases not matched to a gene: 6.

This chain uses TRBV7-3 with TRBJ2-7, with D possibly matching TRBD2 (5 bases). The germline V gene has CDR1 SGHTA and CDR2 FQGTGA. The ends were cut back, 5 bases at V and 2 bases at J, with 19 bases in the middle. The CDR3 is 16 residues long. In DNA form, the CDR3 reads TGTGCCAGCAGCCCGAGGCTAGCCCAGAAAGCCTACGAGCAGTACTTC. Translated: CASSPRLAQKAYEQYF.

The chain is built from TRBV27 and TRBJ1-5; D uncertain. Per the germline V gene, CDR1 is MNHEY and CDR2 is SMNVEV (reference sequence). This CDR3 is built from 16 residues. The ends were cut back, 2 bases at V and 3 bases at J, with 14 bases in the middle. Written as DNA, the CDR3 is TGTGCCAGCAGTTTAAAACACCCTCGAAACAATCAGCCCCAGCATTTT. Translating gives CASSLKHPRNNQPQHF.

The rearrangement links TRBV5-5 to TRBJ2-7; TRBD2 might be the D (5 bases). Deletions cut 0 bases from V and 4 bases from J, with 8 bases between. Germline V gives CDR1 SGHKS, CDR2 YYEKEE (reference sequence). The length of the CDR3 is 13 residues. In nucleotides, the CDR3 is TGTGCCAGCAGCTTGGCCCCGGGGTACGAGCAGTACTTC. Amino acids: CASSLAPGYEQYF.

Ten or more counts support this clone. The J gene is TRBJ1-6, the V gene TRBV27; 10 positions agree with TRBD1. The CDR3 sequence is 14 residues long. The junction had 0 bases not matched to a gene; V was cut back by 3 bases and J by 7 bases. Germline CDR1 reads MNHEY; CDR2 reads SMNVEV (reference sequence). This chain's CDR3 is CASSLGQGNSPLHF. CDR3 nucleotides: TGTGCCAGCAGTTTGGGACAGGGGAATTCACCCCTCCACTTT.

The J gene is TRBJ2-3, the V gene TRBV9; 10 bases align to TRBD2. The germline V gene has CDR1 SGDLS and CDR2 YYNGEE. V shed 3 bases and J 2 bases; nucleotides not matched to a gene: 15. The CDR3 runs 19 residues. The CDR3 here is CASSAQKWGSGGSTDTQYF. The CDR3 DNA is TGTGCCAGCAGCGCCCAAAAGTGGGGTAGCGGGGGGTCCACAGATACGCAGTATTTT.

The gene calls are TRBV5-4 and TRBJ2-1; tentative D call: TRBD1 (6 bases). The CDR3 spans 13 residues. CDR1 is SGHNT and CDR2 is YYREEE in the germline V gene (reference sequence). Between the trimmed V and J ends, which lost 3 bases and 8 bases, there was a span of 12 bases. Here the CDR3 DNA reads TGTGCCAGCAGCTCGGACAGTGCTCATGAGCAGTTCTTC. Its translation is CASSSDSAHEQFF.